This T cell receptor beta chain was sequenced in a study of T cells in Graves' hyperthyroidism and ophthalmopathy. The J segment lost 5 bases and the V segment lost 5 bases, leaving 15 bases of the junction unmatched. The CDR3 is 17 amino acids. Per germline, CDR1 KGHSH and CDR2 LQKENI. Amplified TCR beta CDR3 regions came from RNA transcripts. Primed by the HTBI set, a first-round RT-PCR was run on the TCR CDR3. Via MiXCR, TCRdb re-called the multiplex PCR reads, giving one row per CDR3 protein. The sample contains fewer than 700,000 distinct CDR3 sequences, about 17% of which appear only once. The rearrangement joins TRBV18 to TRBJ1-2; 9 nucleotides line up with TRBD1. The sequence derives from a woman aged 30 to 39 with Graves' hyperthyroidism. The sequenced sample was blood. The CDR3 coding sequence is TGTGCCAGCTCATCCGGGACAGGGAACCGGGATCCTTATGGCTACACCTTC. Its protein is CASSSGTGNRDPYGYTF. Variable domain in full (rest from reference TRBV18 and TRBJ1-2): NAGVMQNPRHLVRRRGQEARLRCSPMKGHSHVYWYRQLPEEGLKFMVYLQKENIIDESGMPKERFSAEFPKEGPSILRIQQVVRGDSAAYFCASSSGTGNRDPYGYTFGSGTRLTVV.